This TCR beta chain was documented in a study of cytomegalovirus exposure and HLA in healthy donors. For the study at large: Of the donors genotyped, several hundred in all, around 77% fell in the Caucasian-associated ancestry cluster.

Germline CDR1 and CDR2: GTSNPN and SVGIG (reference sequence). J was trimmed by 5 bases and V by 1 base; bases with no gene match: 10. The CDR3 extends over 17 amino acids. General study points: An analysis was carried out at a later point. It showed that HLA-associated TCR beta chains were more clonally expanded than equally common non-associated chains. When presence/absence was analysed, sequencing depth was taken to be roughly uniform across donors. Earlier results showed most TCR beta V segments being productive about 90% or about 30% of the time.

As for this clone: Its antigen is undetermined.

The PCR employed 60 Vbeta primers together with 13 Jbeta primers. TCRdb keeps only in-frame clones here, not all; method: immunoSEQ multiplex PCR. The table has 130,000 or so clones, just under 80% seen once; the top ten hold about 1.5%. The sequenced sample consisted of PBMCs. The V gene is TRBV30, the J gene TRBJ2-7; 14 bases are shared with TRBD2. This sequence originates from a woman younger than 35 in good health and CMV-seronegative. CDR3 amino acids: CAWSAVGLAGGRNEQYF. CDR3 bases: TGTGCCTGGAGTGCCGTTGGACTAGCGGGAGGTCGGAACGAGCAGTACTTC.